This T cell receptor (beta chain) was captured by sequencing in a study of Ad26.COV2.S vaccination and SARS-CoV-2 variants. Assay used: immunoSEQ multiplex PCR; TCRdb lists only in-frame clones, some missing. The table shows around 300,000 clones, with roughly nine tenths occurring only once. Treatment described: 15 to 20 received Ad26.COV2.S at low or high dose, single or two shots; roughly five received placebo; per-sample allocation not given. Sampling took place 63 days after the first vaccine or placebo injection. The shot given was an Ad26 vector that makes Wuhan-strain SARS-CoV-2 spike. Germline CDR1 reads GTSNPN; CDR2 reads SVGIG (reference sequence). V shed 4 bases and J shed 5 bases, with 12 bases lying between them. CDR3 length: 13 residues.

The V call is TRBV30, the J call TRBJ1-5, with D possibly TRBD1 on 5 matching bases. This receptor was identified in a person between 18 and 60 years old who received the Ad26.COV2.S COVID-19 vaccine or a placebo. The material was peripheral blood, obtained in a trial of Ad26.COV2.S vaccine versus placebo. The CDR3: CAWNRQQDQPQHF. The CDR3 DNA is TGTGCCTGGAATAGACAGCAGGATCAGCCCCAGCATTTT. Full variable domain (outside the CDR3, taken from reference TRBV30 and TRBJ1-5): SQTIHQWPATLVQPVGSPLSLECTVEGTSNPNLYWYRQAAGRGLQLLFYSVGIGQISSEVPQNLSASRPQDRQFILSSKKLLLSDSGFYLCAWNRQQDQPQHFGDGTRLSIL.